The subject of this entry is one T cell receptor (beta chain). Its antigen remains unknown. A read error may account for a junction end that differs from germline. Produced via immunoSEQ multiplex PCR; TCRdb's table is partial and in-frame only. The table has about 41,000 clones, about 95% seen once. The sample belongs to a study of graft-versus-host responses after intestinal transplantation. Study-wide results and caveats: There were GvH clones found in recipient marrow, and some of them appeared first in ileum or blood.

There are 17 residues in the CDR3. Per the germline V gene, CDR1 is SNHLY and CDR2 is FYNNEI. The TCR comes from a human donor who was the organ donor for an intestinal transplant. The sample here was unstimulated CD8+ T cells sorted from spleen or lymph node cells, taken before transplant. This chain connects TRBV2 to TRBJ2-3; 10 nucleotides match TRBD1. The CDR3 loop reads CAGSENLGQGWTDTQYF. The DNA for the CDR3 is TGTGCCGGCAGTGAAAACTTGGGACAGGGGTGGACAGATACGCAGTATTTT.